The rows below give T cell receptor beta chains drawn from one sample of a study of blood T cell repertoires in COVID-19. Assay used: immunoSEQ multiplex PCR; TCRdb lists only in-frame clones, some missing. Here the sample spans tens of thousands of clones, around 87% being singletons. Sequencing was carried out using peripheral blood. These receptors all stem from a human donor in a cohort sampled during active COVID-19. CDR3s include the opening cysteine and the closing phenylalanine or tryptophan. Each record gives: J gene, V gene, clone size, D gene, CDR3 DNA, CDR3 protein. A D gene is named only where the DNA matches it firmly. Clone size is not always given. Where it is, it says once, few, many or a class for expanded clones.

TRBJ1-5	TRBV5-5	NA	NA	TGTGCCAGCAGCTTGGAGGCAGGCGGGCATCAGCCCCAGCATTTT	CASSLEAGGHQPQHF
TRBJ2-5	TRBV24-1	NA	NA	TGTGCCACCAGTGATTTCTCCCGGACAGAAAAAGAGACCCAGTACTTC	CATSDFSRTEKETQYF
TRBJ2-3	TRBV3-1/TRBV3-2	NA	NA	TGTGCCAGCAGCCAGGAAGGGGGGCAGTATTTT	CASSQEGGQYF
TRBJ2-7	TRBV27	NA	NA	TGTGCCAGCAGTTTATACTCCCGCTCCTACGAGCAGTACTTC	CASSLYSRSYEQYF
TRBJ1-1	TRBV7-2	once	NA	TGTGCCAGCAGGGAAAGGGTCCGGGGCACTGAAGCTTTCTTT	CASRERVRGTEAFF
TRBJ2-1	TRBV7-2	NA	NA	TGTGCCAGCAGCTTAGTAGGCAGGGCACCTTCTCTGTTAAATGAGCAGTTCTTC	CASSLVGRAPSLLNEQFF
TRBJ1-2	TRBV2	NA	TRBD1	TGTGCCAGCAGTGATGACAGGGGGGGCTATGGCTACACCTTC	CASSDDRGGYGYTF
TRBJ2-5	TRBV20-1	NA	TRBD2	TGCAGTGCTAGTCGACTAGCGGGGTTACAAGAGACCCAGTACTTC	CSASRLAGLQETQYF
TRBJ2-7	TRBV3-1/TRBV3-2	NA	TRBD2	TGTGCCAGCAGCCTCCGATGGGGCTCGAGCGGGGCCCTTGGGTACGAGCAGTACTTC	CASSLRWGSSGALGYEQYF
TRBJ2-7	TRBV28	NA	NA	TGTGCCAGCAGTCCCGCCGGGTACGAGCAGTACTTC	CASSPAGYEQYF
TRBJ1-6	TRBV5-5	NA	NA	TGTGCCAGCAGCTTGGCAGGGTCTGGCTCGGAAACCTATAATTCACCCCTCCACTTT	CASSLAGSGSETYNSPLHF
TRBJ2-7	TRBV7-2	NA	TRBD2	TGTGCCAGCAGCTTAATTGGGTGGCTAGCGGGGCCCTACGAGCAGTACTTC	CASSLIGWLAGPYEQYF
TRBJ1-3	TRBV9	NA	TRBD1	TGTGCCAGCAGCGTACAGGGGGCGGGAAACACCATATATTTT	CASSVQGAGNTIYF
TRBJ2-7	TRBV10-3	NA	TRBD1	TGTGCCATCAGTGGACGGCGGGTCGGACAGGGGGGAGTTGACGAGCAGTACTTC	CAISGRRVGQGGVDEQYF
TRBJ2-7	TRBV5-1	NA	TRBD1	TGCGCCAGCAGCTTGGTTGGACAGGGGTATGGCTACGAGCAGTACTTC	CASSLVGQGYGYEQYF
TRBJ1-6	TRBV6-5	NA	TRBD1	TGTGCCAGCAGTCCGACAGGGGAGATTGACTCACCCCTCCACTTT	CASSPTGEIDSPLHF
TRBJ1-4	TRBV18	NA	NA	TGTGCCAGCTCACCAAGTGTCTATGCTAATGAAAAACTGTTTTTT	CASSPSVYANEKLFF
TRBJ2-1	TRBV7-2	NA	NA	TGTGCCAGCAGCGCACAGCCTGAGCAGTTCTTC	CASSAQPEQFF
TRBJ1-5	TRBV2	NA	NA	TGTGCCAGCAGATCAACAGGGTCCAACTCTCGCAATCAGCCCCAGCATTTT	CASRSTGSNSRNQPQHF
TRBJ1-6	TRBV2	NA	TRBD1	TGTGCCAGCAGCCGACGGACAGGGGCAGATTCACCCCTCCACTTT	CASSRRTGADSPLHF
TRBJ2-5	TRBV12-2	NA	NA	TGTGCAAGTCGCTTAGAGGGGGAAGGTTTCTACCAAGAGACCCAGTACTTC	CASRLEGEGFYQETQYF
TRBJ2-3	TRBV5-4	once	TRBD2	TGTGCCAGCAGCTTGACTAGCGAGAGCACAGATACGCAGTATTTT	CASSLTSESTDTQYF
TRBJ1-2	TRBV3-1/TRBV3-2	NA	TRBD1	TGTGCCAGCAGCAACACAGGGGACGCTAACTATGGCTACACCTTC	CASSNTGDANYGYTF
TRBJ2-7	TRBV6-5	NA	NA	TGTGCCAGCAGGGGTCGACAGTCTTCCTACGAGCAGTACTTC	CASRGRQSSYEQYF
TRBJ2-7	TRBV7-2	NA	NA	TGTGCCAGCAGCTTAATCCGCCTGGGCCACGAGCAGTACTTC	CASSLIRLGHEQYF
TRBJ1-2	TRBV4-1	once	NA	TGCGCCAGCAGCCAGGATGTGAACAGGGTCGTCTATGGCTACACCTTC	CASSQDVNRVVYGYTF
TRBJ2-1	TRBV28	NA	TRBD1	TGTGCCAGCAGTCCCAGGGACAGGCCTAATGAGCAGTTCTTC	CASSPRDRPNEQFF
TRBJ1-1	TRBV6-5	NA	NA	TGTGCCAGTGAACAGAGCCGGAACACTGAAGCTTTCTTT	CASEQSRNTEAFF
TRBJ2-3	TRBV7-2	NA	TRBD2	TGTGCCAGCAGCTTACTAGCGGGGATCACAGATACGCAGTATTTT	CASSLLAGITDTQYF
TRBJ1-2	TRBV30	once	NA	TGTGCCTGGAGTGAGGCAGGGAACTATGGCTACACCTTC	CAWSEAGNYGYTF
TRBJ2-2	TRBV24-1	NA	TRBD1	TGTGCCACCAGTGAGCCCGGGACAGGGTACACCGGGGAGCTGTTTTTT	CATSEPGTGYTGELFF
TRBJ2-4	TRBV19	NA	NA	TGTGCCAGCAGAGGACAATTTGCCAAAAACATTCAGTACTTC	CASRGQFAKNIQYF
TRBJ1-2	TRBV18	NA	TRBD1	TGTGCCAGCTCACCACCGTCGGGACAGGGGAATGGCTACACCTTC	CASSPPSGQGNGYTF
TRBJ2-5	TRBV19	NA	TRBD1	TGTGCCAGTAGTATACTCCCCGTGCAGGGGGCTCGCCAAGAGACCCAGTACTTC	CASSILPVQGARQETQYF
TRBJ2-7	TRBV11-3	NA	NA	TGTGCCAGCAGCCGAACCGGGTACGAGCAGTACTTC	CASSRTGYEQYF